This T cell receptor beta chain was identified in a study of shared clonotypes between healthy human individuals. For the study at large: Each donor had three CD4 naive, three CD4 memory, two CD8 naive and one CD8 memory plate.

Unmatched junction bases numbered 3, after V lost 2 bases and J lost 4 bases. Per germline, CDR1 MNHEY and CDR2 SVGAGI. CDR3 length: 14 amino acids. Every subset had its genomic DNA shared out evenly among several immunoSEQ plates. TCRdb's table, derived via immunoSEQ multiplex PCR, lists solely in-frame clones and lacks some. In the table there are approximately 99,000 clones, about 63% of which are singletons. The chain combines TRBV6-5 with TRBJ2-7, with 9 bases aligning to TRBD1. The sample comprised memory CD8+ T cells sorted from blood. The subset denotes: CD45RO+ cells pooled with CCR7-negative TemRA cells. The TCR comes from a young woman in good health. The CDR3 region has the DNA TGTGCCAGCAGTTACGGGGGGACAGGGTACGAGCAGTACTTC. As protein: CASSYGGTGYEQYF.